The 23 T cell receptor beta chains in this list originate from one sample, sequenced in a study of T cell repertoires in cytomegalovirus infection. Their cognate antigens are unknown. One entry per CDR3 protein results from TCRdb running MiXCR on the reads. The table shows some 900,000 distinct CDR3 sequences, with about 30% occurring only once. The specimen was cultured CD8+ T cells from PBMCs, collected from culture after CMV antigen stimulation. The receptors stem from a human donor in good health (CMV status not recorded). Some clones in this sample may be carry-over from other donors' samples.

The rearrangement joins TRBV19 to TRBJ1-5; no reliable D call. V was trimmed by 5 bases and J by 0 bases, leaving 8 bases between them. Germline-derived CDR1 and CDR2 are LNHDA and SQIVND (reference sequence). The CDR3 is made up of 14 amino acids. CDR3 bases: TGTGCCAGTAGTGGGTCGGTTAGCAATCAGCCCCAGCATTTT. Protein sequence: CASSGSVSNQPQHF.

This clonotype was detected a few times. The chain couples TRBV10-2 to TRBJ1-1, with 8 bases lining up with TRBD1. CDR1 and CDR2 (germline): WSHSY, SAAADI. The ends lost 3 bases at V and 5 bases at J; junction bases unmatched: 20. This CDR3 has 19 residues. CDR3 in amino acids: CASSDRGQAAHIEGTEAFF. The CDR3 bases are TGCGCCAGCAGTGACAGGGGGCAGGCAGCCCACATCGAGGGGACTGAAGCTTTCTTT.

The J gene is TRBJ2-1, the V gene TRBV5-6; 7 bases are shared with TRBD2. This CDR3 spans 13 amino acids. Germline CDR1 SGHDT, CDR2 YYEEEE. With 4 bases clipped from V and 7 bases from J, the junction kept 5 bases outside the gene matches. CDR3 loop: CASSIGEGNEQFF. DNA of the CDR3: TGTGCCAGCAGCATCGGGGAGGGGAATGAGCAGTTCTTC. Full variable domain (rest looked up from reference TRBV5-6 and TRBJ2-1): DAGVTQSPTHLIKTRGQQVTLRCSPKSGHDTVSWYQQALGQGPQFIFQYYEEEERQRGNFPDRFSGHQFPNYSSELNVNALLLGDSALYLCASSIGEGNEQFFGPGTRLTVL.

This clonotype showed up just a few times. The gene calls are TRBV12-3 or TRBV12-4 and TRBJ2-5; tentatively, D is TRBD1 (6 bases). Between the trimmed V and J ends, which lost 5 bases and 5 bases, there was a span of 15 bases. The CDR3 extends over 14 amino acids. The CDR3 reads CASSVVGGRETQYF. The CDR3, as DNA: TGTGCCAGCAGTGTCGTTGGGGGCCGGGAGACCCAGTACTTC.

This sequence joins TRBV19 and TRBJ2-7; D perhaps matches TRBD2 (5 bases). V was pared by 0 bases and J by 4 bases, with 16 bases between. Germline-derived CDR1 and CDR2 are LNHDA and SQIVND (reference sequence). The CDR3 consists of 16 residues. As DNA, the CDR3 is TGTGCCAGTAGTATAGATTCACAAGCGGTCCTTTACGAGCAGTACTTC. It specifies CASSIDSQAVLYEQYF.

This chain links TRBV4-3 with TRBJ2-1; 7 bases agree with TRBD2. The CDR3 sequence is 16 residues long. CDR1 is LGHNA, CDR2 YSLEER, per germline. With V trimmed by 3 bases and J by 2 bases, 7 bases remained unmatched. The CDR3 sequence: CASSQDHAGAYNEQFF. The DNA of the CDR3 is TGCGCCAGCAGCCAGGACCATGCGGGGGCCTACAATGAGCAGTTCTTC.

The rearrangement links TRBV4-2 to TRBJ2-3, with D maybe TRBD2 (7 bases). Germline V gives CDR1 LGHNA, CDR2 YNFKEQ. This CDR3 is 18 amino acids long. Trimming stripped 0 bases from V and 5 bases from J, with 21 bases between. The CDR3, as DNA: TGTGCCAGCAGCCAAGAGGAGGTGGGGGGGGGGCAGGTAGATACGCAGTATTTT. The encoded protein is CASSQEEVGGGQVDTQYF.

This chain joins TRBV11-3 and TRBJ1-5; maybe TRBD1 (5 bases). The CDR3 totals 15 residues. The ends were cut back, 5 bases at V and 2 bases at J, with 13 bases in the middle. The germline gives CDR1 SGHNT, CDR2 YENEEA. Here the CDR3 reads CASSTEGDGNQPQHF. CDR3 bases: TGTGCCAGCAGCACAGAAGGGGACGGCAATCAGCCCCAGCATTTT.

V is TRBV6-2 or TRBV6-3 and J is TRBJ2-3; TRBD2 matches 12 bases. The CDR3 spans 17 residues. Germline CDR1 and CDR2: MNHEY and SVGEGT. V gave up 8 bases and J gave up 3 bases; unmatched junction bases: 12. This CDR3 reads CASAGLAGQGLTDTQYF. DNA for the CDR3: TGTGCCAGCGCGGGACTAGCGGGTCAGGGCCTTACAGATACGCAGTATTTT.

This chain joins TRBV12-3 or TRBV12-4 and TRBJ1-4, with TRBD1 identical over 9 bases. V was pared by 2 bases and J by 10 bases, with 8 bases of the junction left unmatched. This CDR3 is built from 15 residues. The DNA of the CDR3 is TGTGCCAGCAGTTTACCCCTAGAGGACAGGGGAAAACTGTTTTTT. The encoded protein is CASSLPLEDRGKLFF.

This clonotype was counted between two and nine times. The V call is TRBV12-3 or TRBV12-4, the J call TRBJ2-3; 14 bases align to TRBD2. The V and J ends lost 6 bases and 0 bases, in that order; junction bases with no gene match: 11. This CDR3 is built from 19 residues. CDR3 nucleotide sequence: TGTGCCAGCAGACCCCCGGGACTAGCGGGGGTAGCTAGCACAGATACGCAGTATTTT. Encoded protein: CASRPPGLAGVASTDTQYF.

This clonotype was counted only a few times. In nucleotides, the CDR3 is TGTGCCAGCAGCTCGTATTTAGACGGGAAGAACACCGGGGAGCTGTTTTTT. It specifies CASSSYLDGKNTGELFF. The rearrangement uses TRBV11-3 and TRBJ2-2, with D possibly being TRBD2 (5 bases). Trimming shortened V by 4 bases and J by 1 base, and 16 bases separated the two germline ends. The germline CDR1 and CDR2 sequences are SGHNT and YENEEA. The CDR3 runs to 17 residues. The entire variable domain, with the rest obtained from reference TRBV11-3 and TRBJ2-2, is as follows: EAGVVQSPRYKIIEKKQPVAFWCNPISGHNTLYWYLQNLGQGPELLIRYENEEAVDDSQLPKDRFSAERLKGVDSTLKIQPAELGDSAVYLCASSSYLDGKNTGELFFGEGSRLTVL.

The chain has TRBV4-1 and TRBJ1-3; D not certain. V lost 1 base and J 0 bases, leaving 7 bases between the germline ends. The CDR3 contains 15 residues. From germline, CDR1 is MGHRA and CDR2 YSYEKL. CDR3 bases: TGCGCCAGCAGCCAAGCTCTCATCTCTGGAAACACCATATATTTT. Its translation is CASSQALISGNTIYF.

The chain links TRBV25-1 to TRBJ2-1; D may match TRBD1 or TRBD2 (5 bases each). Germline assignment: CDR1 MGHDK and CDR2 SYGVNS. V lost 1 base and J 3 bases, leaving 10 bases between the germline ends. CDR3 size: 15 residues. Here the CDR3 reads CASSEFEGRYNEQFF. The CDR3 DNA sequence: TGTGCCAGCAGTGAATTTGAGGGGCGCTACAATGAGCAGTTCTTC.

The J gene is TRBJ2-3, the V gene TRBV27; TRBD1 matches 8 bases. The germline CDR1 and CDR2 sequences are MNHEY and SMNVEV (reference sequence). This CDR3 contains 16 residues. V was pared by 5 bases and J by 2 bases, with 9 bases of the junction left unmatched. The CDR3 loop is CASSLRGPGITDTQYF. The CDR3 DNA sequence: TGTGCCAGCAGTCTCAGGGGGCCCGGGATCACAGATACGCAGTATTTT.

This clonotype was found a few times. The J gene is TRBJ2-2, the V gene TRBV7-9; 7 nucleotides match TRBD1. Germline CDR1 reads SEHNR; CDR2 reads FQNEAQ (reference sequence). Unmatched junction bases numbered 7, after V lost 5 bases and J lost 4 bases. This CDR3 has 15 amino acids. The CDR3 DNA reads TGTGCCAGCAGCGGAACAGGGGCCGGCACCGGGGAGCTGTTTTTT. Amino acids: CASSGTGAGTGELFF.

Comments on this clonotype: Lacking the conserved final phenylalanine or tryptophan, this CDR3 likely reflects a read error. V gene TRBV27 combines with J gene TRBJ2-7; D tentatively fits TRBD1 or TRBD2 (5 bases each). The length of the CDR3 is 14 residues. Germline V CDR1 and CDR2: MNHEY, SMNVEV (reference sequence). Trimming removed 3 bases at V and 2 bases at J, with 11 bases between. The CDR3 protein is CASSFGTETYEQYY. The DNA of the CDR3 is TGTGCCAGCAGTTTCGGGACGGAAACCTACGAGCAGTACTAC.

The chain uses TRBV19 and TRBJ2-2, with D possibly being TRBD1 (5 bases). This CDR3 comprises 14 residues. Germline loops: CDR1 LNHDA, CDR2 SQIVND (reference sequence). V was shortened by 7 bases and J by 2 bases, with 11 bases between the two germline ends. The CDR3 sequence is CASMGQPNTGELFF. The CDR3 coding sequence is TGTGCCAGTATGGGGCAGCCTAACACCGGGGAGCTGTTTTTT.

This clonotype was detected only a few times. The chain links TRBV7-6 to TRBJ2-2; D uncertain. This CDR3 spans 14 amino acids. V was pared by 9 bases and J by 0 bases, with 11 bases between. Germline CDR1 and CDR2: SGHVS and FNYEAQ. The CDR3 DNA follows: TGTGCCAGTGAGAAGAAGTCGAACACCGGGGAGCTGTTTTTT. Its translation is CASEKKSNTGELFF. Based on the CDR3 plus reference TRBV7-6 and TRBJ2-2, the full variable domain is GAGVSQSPRYKVTKRGQDVALRCDPISGHVSLYWYRQALGQGPEFLTYFNYEAQQDKSGLPNDRFSAERPEGSISTLTIQRTEQRDSAMYRCASEKKSNTGELFFGEGSRLTVL.

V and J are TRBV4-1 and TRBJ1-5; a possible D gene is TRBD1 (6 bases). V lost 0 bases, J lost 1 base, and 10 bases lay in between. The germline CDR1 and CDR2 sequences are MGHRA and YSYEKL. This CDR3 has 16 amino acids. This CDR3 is CASSQEWGLSNQPQHF. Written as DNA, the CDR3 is TGCGCCAGCAGCCAAGAGTGGGGGCTAAGCAATCAGCCCCAGCATTTT.

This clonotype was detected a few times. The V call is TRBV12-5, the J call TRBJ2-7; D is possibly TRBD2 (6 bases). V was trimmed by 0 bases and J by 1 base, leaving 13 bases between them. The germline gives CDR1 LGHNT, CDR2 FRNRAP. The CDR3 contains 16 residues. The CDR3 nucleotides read TGTGCTAGTGGTTTGGTCCTCCGGGACTCATCCTACGAGCAGTACTTC. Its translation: CASGLVLRDSSYEQYF.

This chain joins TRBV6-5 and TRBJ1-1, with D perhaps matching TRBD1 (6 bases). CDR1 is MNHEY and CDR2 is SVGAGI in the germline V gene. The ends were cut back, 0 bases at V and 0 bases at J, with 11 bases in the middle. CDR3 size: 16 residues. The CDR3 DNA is TGTGCCAGCAGTTACTCCCAGGGGAATATGAACACTGAAGCTTTCTTT. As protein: CASSYSQGNMNTEAFF.

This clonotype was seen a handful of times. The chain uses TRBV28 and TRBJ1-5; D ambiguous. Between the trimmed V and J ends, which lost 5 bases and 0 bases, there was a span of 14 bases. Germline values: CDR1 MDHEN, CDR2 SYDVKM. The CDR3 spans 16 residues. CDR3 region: CASSLLSRYSNQPQHF. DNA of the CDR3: TGTGCCAGCAGTCTCCTGTCGCGATATAGCAATCAGCCCCAGCATTTT.